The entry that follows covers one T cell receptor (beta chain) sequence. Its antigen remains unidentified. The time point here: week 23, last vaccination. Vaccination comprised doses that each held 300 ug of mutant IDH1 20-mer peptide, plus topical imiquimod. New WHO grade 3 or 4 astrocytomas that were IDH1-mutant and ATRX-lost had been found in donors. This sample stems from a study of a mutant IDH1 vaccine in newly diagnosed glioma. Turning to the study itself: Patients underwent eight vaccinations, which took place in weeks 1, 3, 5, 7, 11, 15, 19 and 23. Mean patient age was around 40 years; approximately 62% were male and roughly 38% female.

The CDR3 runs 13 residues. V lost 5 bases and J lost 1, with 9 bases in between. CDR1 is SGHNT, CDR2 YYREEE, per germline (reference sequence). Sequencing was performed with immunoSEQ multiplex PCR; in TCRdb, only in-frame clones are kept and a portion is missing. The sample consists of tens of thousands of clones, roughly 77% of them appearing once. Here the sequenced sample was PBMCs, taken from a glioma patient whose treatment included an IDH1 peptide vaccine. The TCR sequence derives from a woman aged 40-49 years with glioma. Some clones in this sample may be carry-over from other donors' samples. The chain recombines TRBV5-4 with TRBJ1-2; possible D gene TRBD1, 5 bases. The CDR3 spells CASRAGYNYGYTF. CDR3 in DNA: TGTGCCAGCAGGGCAGGGTATAACTATGGCTACACCTTC. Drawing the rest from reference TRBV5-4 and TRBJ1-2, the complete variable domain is ETGVTQSPTHLIKTRGQQVTLRCSSQSGHNTVSWYQQALGQGPQFIFQYYREEENGRGNFPPRFSGLQFPNYSSELNVNALELDDSALYLCASRAGYNYGYTFGSGTRLTVV.